A single sample is the source of the 30 T cell receptor beta chains below, sequenced in a study of T cell responses to AZD1222 COVID-19 vaccine. The data were produced by immunoSEQ multiplex PCR, yet TCRdb's version contains in-frame clones alone and is incomplete. The sample lists around 67,000 clones, 80% to 85% occurring once. The input for sequencing was peripheral blood, taken on day 0 of AZD1222 vaccination. These receptors were obtained from an adult in good health.

V gene TRBV19 combines with J gene TRBJ1-5; TRBD1 matches at 10 bases. The CDR3 runs to 15 residues. Germline CDR1 and CDR2: LNHDA and SQIVND (reference sequence). J lost 3 bases, V lost 6 bases, and 5 bases had no gene match. The DNA of the CDR3 is TGTGCCAGTAGCCCGACAGGGGGCAACAATCAGCCCCAGCATTTT. As protein: CASSPTGGNNQPQHF.

The chain recombines TRBV6-5 with TRBJ1-2, with 9 bases matching TRBD1. Germline V lookup: CDR1 MNHEY, CDR2 SVGAGI. CDR3 length equals 15 residues. The V segment lost 6 bases and the J segment 5 bases; nucleotides outside the gene matches: 10. The DNA of the CDR3 is TGTGCCAGCAGACAACCTAACGACAGGGGGTATGGCTACACCTTC. Translation: CASRQPNDRGYGYTF.

This clone showed up just once. The V and J genes are TRBV19 and TRBJ1-2, with no clear D. The CDR3 loop spans 13 amino acids. V lost 7 bases, J lost 1 base, and 10 bases lay in between. The germline CDR1 and CDR2 sequences are LNHDA and SQIVND (reference sequence). The chain's CDR3 is CASTPDGNYGYTF. CDR3 bases: TGTGCCAGTACCCCTGACGGTAACTATGGCTACACCTTC.

This sequence joins TRBV10-3 and TRBJ1-6, with D hard to call. With 2 bases removed from V and 7 bases from J, the gap between germline ends came to 18 bases. CDR3 length: 17 amino acids. Looked up from germline, CDR1 is ENHRY and CDR2 is SYGVKD. This CDR3 is CAISEVDLNGLNSPLHF. DNA for the CDR3: TGTGCCATCAGTGAGGTGGACCTTAATGGCTTAAATTCACCCCTCCACTTT.

This chain connects TRBV5-1 to TRBJ2-1, with a weak D call TRBD2 (5 bases). The CDR3 extends over 15 amino acids. Trimming stripped 0 bases from V and 1 base from J, with 8 bases between. Germline loops: CDR1 SGHRS, CDR2 YFSETQ. CDR3 DNA: TGCGCCAGCAGCTTGGTTGCGGGTTCCTACAATGAGCAGTTCTTC. Its translation is CASSLVAGSYNEQFF.

CDR3 region: CASSPSITGSGANVLTF. CDR3 in DNA: TGTGCCAGCAGTCCATCGATTACAGGGTCTGGGGCCAACGTCCTGACTTTC. J is TRBJ2-6 and V is TRBV2; TRBD1 is a possible D gene (6 bases). Germline CDR1 is SNHLY and CDR2 is FYNNEI. The CDR3 extends over 17 amino acids. The germline V and J ends were trimmed by 5 bases and 1 base, with 15 bases remaining between them.

This chain connects TRBV7-9 to TRBJ2-3; 12 bases agree with TRBD2. Germline-derived CDR1 and CDR2 are SEHNR and FQNEAQ (reference sequence). V shed 3 bases and J 3 bases; nucleotides not matched to a gene: 4. This CDR3 is built from 16 residues. This chain's CDR3 is CASSLASGGETDTQYF. DNA for the CDR3: TGTGCCAGCAGCTTGGCTAGCGGGGGGGAAACAGATACGCAGTATTTT. The variable domain in full, completed from reference TRBV7-9 and TRBJ2-3, reads DTGVSQNPRHKITKRGQNVTFRCDPISEHNRLYWYRQTLGQGPEFLTYFQNEAQLEKSRLLSDRFSAERPKGSFSTLEIQRTEQGDSAMYLCASSLASGGETDTQYFGPGTRLTVL.

This clone was picked up a small number of times. V gene TRBV18 combines with J gene TRBJ2-3, with D hard to call. Trimming removed 2 bases from V and 2 bases from J, with 5 bases in between. CDR1 and CDR2 (germline): KGHSH, LQKENI. This CDR3 comprises 13 residues. The CDR3 here is CASSPYNTDTQYF. The CDR3 bases are TGTGCCAGCTCACCATATAACACAGATACGCAGTATTTT.

The chain couples TRBV5-4 to TRBJ1-1; D remains unclear. Per the germline V gene, CDR1 is SGHNT and CDR2 is YYREEE (reference sequence). This CDR3 contains 14 residues. The V end was cut by 0 bases, the J end by 0 bases, with 6 bases between. The CDR3 loop reads CASSLEGLNTEAFF. DNA of the CDR3: TGTGCCAGCAGCTTGGAAGGTTTGAACACTGAAGCTTTCTTT.

The chain has TRBV6-2 or TRBV6-3 and TRBJ1-1, with TRBD1 as a possible D gene (5 bases). The CDR3 contains 14 residues. V was trimmed by 4 bases and J by 1 base, leaving 10 bases between them. CDR1 and CDR2 from the germline V gene are MNHEY and SVGEGT. The CDR3: CASSSHQGNTEAFF. CDR3 nucleotides: TGTGCCAGCAGTTCCCACCAGGGGAACACTGAAGCTTTCTTT.

This chain connects TRBV6-5 to TRBJ2-1, with D possibly called TRBD1 or TRBD2 (5 bases each). The CDR3 loop spans 16 amino acids. Trimming removed 2 bases at V and 0 bases at J, with 11 bases between. Germline assignment: CDR1 MNHEY and CDR2 SVGAGI. This CDR3 reads CASSYDWGSSYNEQFF. CDR3 coding DNA: TGTGCCAGCAGTTACGATTGGGGGAGCTCCTACAATGAGCAGTTCTTC.

This sequence joins TRBV30 and TRBJ2-7, with D possibly being TRBD1 or TRBD2 (5 bases each). This CDR3 region has 14 residues. V lost 3 bases and J lost 4, with 16 bases in between. Germline-derived CDR1 and CDR2 are GTSNPN and SVGIG (reference sequence). Here the CDR3 DNA reads TGTGCCTGGAGGGGGGTACAGGCGGCATACGAGCAGTACTTC. Translating it yields CAWRGVQAAYEQYF.

The chain has TRBV5-1 and TRBJ2-3; no clear D. Germline V gene data show CDR1 as SGHRS and CDR2 as YFSETQ. V was cut by 2 bases and J by 3 bases, with 10 bases left in between. The CDR3 spans 14 residues. The CDR3 DNA follows: TGCGCCAGCAGCTTAAGCGATACGACAGATACGCAGTATTTT. This gives the protein CASSLSDTTDTQYF. The variable domain in full, with the rest retrieved from reference TRBV5-1 and TRBJ2-3, is KAGVTQTPRYLIKTRGQQVTLSCSPISGHRSVSWYQQTPGQGLQFLFEYFSETQRNKGNFPGRFSGRQFSNSRSEMNVSTLELGDSALYLCASSLSDTTDTQYFGPGTRLTVL.

The chain has TRBV6-5 and TRBJ2-7, with 10 nucleotides matching TRBD1. CDR3 length equals 15 residues. V lost 6 bases, J lost 6 bases, and 11 bases stayed unmatched. Looked up from germline, CDR1 is MNHEY and CDR2 is SVGAGI. This CDR3 is CASRGTGTGVSEQYF. The CDR3 coding sequence is TGTGCCAGCAGAGGGACCGGGACAGGGGTAAGCGAGCAGTACTTC.

This chain joins TRBV6-5 and TRBJ2-7; 10 nucleotides align to TRBD2. CDR3 length: 14 residues. From germline, CDR1 is MNHEY and CDR2 SVGAGI. V gave up 4 bases and J gave up 3 bases; unmatched junction bases: 3. CDR3 in DNA: TGTGCCAGCAGTTCGCTAGCGGGGGACTACGAGCAGTACTTC. Its protein is CASSSLAGDYEQYF.

The chain combines TRBV27 with TRBJ1-2; 10 bases are shared with TRBD1. There are 14 residues in the CDR3. Per the germline V gene, CDR1 is MNHEY and CDR2 is SMNVEV (reference sequence). Trimming cost V 5 bases and J 2 bases; bases outside gene matches: 2. The CDR3, as DNA: TGTGCCAGCAGTACGGGACAGGGGAACTATGGCTACACCTTC. This sequence encodes CASSTGQGNYGYTF.

The V call is TRBV6-6, the J call TRBJ1-2; 8 positions agree with TRBD1. The CDR3 is 16 residues long. Germline lookup yields CDR1 MNHNY and CDR2 SVGAGI (reference sequence). Germline trimming cut 6 bases from V and 2 bases from J; bases unmatched to any gene: 11. CDR3 protein: CASSWTGPWENYGYTF. The CDR3 region has the DNA TGTGCCAGCAGCTGGACAGGGCCCTGGGAGAACTATGGCTACACCTTC.

V is TRBV28 and J is TRBJ1-5; 8 bases line up with TRBD1. Per germline, CDR1 MDHEN and CDR2 SYDVKM. The CDR3 has 15 amino acids. V lost 4 bases to trimming and J lost 6 bases; unmatched junction nucleotides: 8. The CDR3: CASSSPDRAGQPQHF. DNA of the CDR3: TGTGCCAGCAGTTCCCCGGACAGGGCGGGTCAGCCCCAGCATTTT.

V usage is TRBV3-1 (or the pseudogene TRBV3-2) and J usage is TRBJ2-1, with TRBD2 matching 11 bases. Germline V lookup: CDR1 LGHDT, CDR2 YNNKEL (reference sequence). This CDR3 contains 14 residues. V lost 4 bases, J lost 9 bases, and 5 bases stayed unmatched. CDR3: CASSRGLAGLEQFF. Here the CDR3 DNA reads TGTGCCAGCAGCCGCGGACTAGCGGGCCTTGAGCAGTTCTTC.

The chain joins TRBV2 to TRBJ1-2; 7 bases are shared with TRBD1. After removal of 6 bases from V and 5 bases from J, the junction contained 12 bases not matched to a gene. This CDR3 contains 15 residues. Germline CDR1 is SNHLY and CDR2 is FYNNEI. The CDR3 bases are TGTGCCAGCAGCATCCTCCGGGACAGCATTTATGGCTACACCTTC. The encoded protein is CASSILRDSIYGYTF.

The chain links TRBV30 to TRBJ1-6; perhaps TRBD1 as D (6 bases). The germline V gene has CDR1 GTSNPN and CDR2 SVGIG (reference sequence). V was shortened by 4 bases and J by 10 bases, with 26 bases between the two germline ends. This CDR3 has 17 amino acids. This chain's CDR3 is CAWNFRGHQGRISPLHF. CDR3 nucleotides: TGTGCCTGGAATTTCCGGGGGCATCAAGGGAGAATCTCACCCCTCCACTTT.

The gene calls are TRBV6-2 or TRBV6-3 and TRBJ2-1, with TRBD1 matching over 8 bases. V lost 6 bases to trimming and J lost 3 bases; unmatched junction nucleotides: 10. Germline V gives CDR1 MNHEY, CDR2 SVGEGT. The CDR3 totals 16 residues. The CDR3 region is CASSSTGEGIYNEQFF. CDR3 nucleotide sequence: TGTGCCAGCAGCTCGACAGGGGAAGGGATCTACAATGAGCAGTTCTTC.

This clone was picked up one time. The rearrangement joins TRBV4-3 to TRBJ2-7, with 8 bases that match TRBD1. Germline values: CDR1 LGHNA, CDR2 YSLEER. J was trimmed by 4 bases and V by 11 bases; bases with no gene match: 25. There are 18 residues in the CDR3. CDR3 nucleotides: TGCGCCCCCACCCACCACGACTGGGGGACAGGCAAACCTTACGAGCAGTACTTC. Amino acids: CAPTHHDWGTGKPYEQYF.

V gene TRBV11-2 combines with J gene TRBJ2-7, with 10 bases identical to TRBD1. CDR3 length equals 14 residues. Trimming removed 5 bases from V and 6 bases from J; junction bases left unmatched: 7. Germline V gene sequence: CDR1 SGHAT, CDR2 FQNNGV. As DNA, the CDR3 is TGTGCCAGCAGCCTCGGGACAGGGGAGTTCGAGCAGTACTTC. Translation: CASSLGTGEFEQYF.

J is TRBJ1-2 and V is TRBV4-3; a weak D match, TRBD1 (6 bases). The V and J ends lost 0 bases and 2 bases respectively, with 16 bases between them. This CDR3 contains 17 residues. Germline V gives CDR1 LGHNA, CDR2 YSLEER. DNA for the CDR3: TGCGCCAGCAGCCAAGATAGTACAGGGTTCCGGAACTATGGCTACACCTTC. Translating it yields CASSQDSTGFRNYGYTF.

The rearrangement links TRBV4-3 to TRBJ1-1, with 8 bases identical to TRBD1. Germline V gene lookup returns CDR1 LGHNA and CDR2 YSLEER. The CDR3 consists of 16 residues. V lost 1 base and J lost 5; bases outside the gene matches: 9. The CDR3 DNA reads TGCGCCAGCAGCCAAGGGAGGACAGGGATTGGGACTGAAGCTTTCTTT. This translates into CASSQGRTGIGTEAFF.

This clone is medium-sized within its sample. In nucleotides, the CDR3 is TGTGCCAGCAGCCAAGGGAGGGGGGACCAAGAGACCCAGTACTTC. The encoded protein is CASSQGRGDQETQYF. The J gene is TRBJ2-5, the V gene TRBV3-1 (or the pseudogene TRBV3-2), with D perhaps given as TRBD1 or TRBD2 (6 bases each). CDR3 length: 15 amino acids. The V gene's germline CDR1 is LGHDT and CDR2 YNNKEL (reference sequence). The germline V and J ends were trimmed by 1 base and 0 bases, with 9 bases remaining between them.

This clone is medium-sized. This sequence joins TRBV5-8 and TRBJ1-5; 10 bases are shared with TRBD1. The CDR3 consists of 14 residues. The V gene end was trimmed by 6 bases and the J gene end by 5 bases; junction bases not matched to a gene: 5. The germline CDR1 and CDR2 sequences are SGHTS and YDEGEE. The CDR3 is CASTTTGGYQPQHF. The CDR3 DNA reads as TGTGCCAGCACGACGACAGGGGGCTATCAGCCCCAGCATTTT.

The V gene is TRBV11-2, the J gene TRBJ2-4; 15 positions agree with TRBD2. This CDR3 contains 19 residues. V lost 0 bases, J lost 0 bases, and 3 bases stayed unmatched. Germline V CDR1 and CDR2: SGHAT, FQNNGV. CDR3 nucleotide sequence: TGTGCCAGCAGCTTAGAGGGGACTAGCGGGGGGCTAGCCAAAAACATTCAGTACTTC. The encoded protein is CASSLEGTSGGLAKNIQYF.

The chain links TRBV5-1 to TRBJ2-7; 9 nucleotides match TRBD1. Germline V gene sequence: CDR1 SGHRS, CDR2 YFSETQ. This CDR3 comprises 15 residues. The trim removed 5 bases at V and 9 bases at J, leaving 15 bases unmatched. This CDR3 reads CASSLGQGNIRVQYF. The CDR3, as DNA: TGCGCCAGCAGTCTCGGACAGGGGAACATCCGAGTGCAGTACTTC.